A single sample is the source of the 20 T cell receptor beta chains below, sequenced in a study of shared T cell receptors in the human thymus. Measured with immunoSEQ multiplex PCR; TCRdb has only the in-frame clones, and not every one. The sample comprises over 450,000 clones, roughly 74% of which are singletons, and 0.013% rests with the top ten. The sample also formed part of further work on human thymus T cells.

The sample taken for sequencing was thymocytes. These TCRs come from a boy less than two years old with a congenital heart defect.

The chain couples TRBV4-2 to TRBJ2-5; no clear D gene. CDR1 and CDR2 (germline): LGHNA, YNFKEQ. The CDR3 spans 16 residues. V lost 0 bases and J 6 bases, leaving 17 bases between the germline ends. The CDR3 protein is CASSQDLDGEEQTQYF. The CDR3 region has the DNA TGTGCCAGCAGCCAAGATCTTGACGGTGAGGAACAGACCCAGTACTTC.

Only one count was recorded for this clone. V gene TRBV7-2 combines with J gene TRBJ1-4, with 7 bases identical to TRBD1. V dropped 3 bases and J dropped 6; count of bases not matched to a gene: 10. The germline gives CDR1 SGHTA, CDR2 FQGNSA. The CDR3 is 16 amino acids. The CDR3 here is CASSFDRVDQDEKLFF. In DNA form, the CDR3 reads TGTGCCAGCAGCTTCGACAGGGTTGATCAGGATGAAAAACTGTTTTTT.

CDR3 loop: CASSQDPLGGTDTQYF. CDR3 coding DNA: TGTGCCAGCAGCCAAGACCCACTCGGGGGCACAGATACGCAGTATTTT. The V and J genes are TRBV4-2 and TRBJ2-3; TRBD2 is a possible D gene (5 bases). CDR1 LGHNA and CDR2 YNFKEQ come from the germline V gene. V was trimmed by 0 bases and J by 1 base, leaving 11 bases between them. The CDR3 extends over 16 amino acids.

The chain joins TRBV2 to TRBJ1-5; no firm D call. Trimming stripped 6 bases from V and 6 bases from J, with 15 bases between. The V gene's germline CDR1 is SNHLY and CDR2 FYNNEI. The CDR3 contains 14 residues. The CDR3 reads CASSETGRRQPQHF. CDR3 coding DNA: TGTGCCAGCAGCGAGACTGGGAGGCGTCAGCCCCAGCATTTT.

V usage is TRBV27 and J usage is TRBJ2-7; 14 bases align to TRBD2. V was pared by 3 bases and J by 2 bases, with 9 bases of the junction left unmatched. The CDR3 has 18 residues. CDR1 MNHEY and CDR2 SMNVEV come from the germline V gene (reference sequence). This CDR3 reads CASSFSGTSGRGPYEQYF. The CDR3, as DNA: TGTGCCAGCAGTTTCTCGGGGACTAGCGGGAGAGGCCCCTACGAGCAGTACTTC.

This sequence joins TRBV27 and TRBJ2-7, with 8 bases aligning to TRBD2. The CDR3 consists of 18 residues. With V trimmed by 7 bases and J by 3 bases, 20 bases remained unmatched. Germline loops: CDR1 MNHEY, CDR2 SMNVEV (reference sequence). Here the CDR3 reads CASNVFYQPGGPHYEQYF. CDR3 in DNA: TGTGCCAGCAATGTTTTCTATCAGCCGGGAGGGCCTCACTACGAGCAGTACTTC.

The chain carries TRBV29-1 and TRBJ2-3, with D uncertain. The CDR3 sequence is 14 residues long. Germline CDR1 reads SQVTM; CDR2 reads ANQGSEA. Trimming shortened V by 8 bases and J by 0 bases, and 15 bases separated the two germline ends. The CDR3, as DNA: TGCAGCATTTGCCCGGTCTCTAGCACAGATACGCAGTATTTT. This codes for CSICPVSSTDTQYF.

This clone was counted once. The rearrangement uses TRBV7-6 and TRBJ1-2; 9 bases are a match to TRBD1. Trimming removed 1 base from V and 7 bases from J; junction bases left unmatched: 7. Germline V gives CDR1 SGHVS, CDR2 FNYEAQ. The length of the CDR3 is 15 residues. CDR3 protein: CASSLETGGGSGYTF. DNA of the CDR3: TGTGCCAGCAGCTTAGAAACAGGGGGCGGATCTGGCTACACCTTC. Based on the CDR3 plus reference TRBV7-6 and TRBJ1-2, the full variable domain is GAGVSQSPRYKVTKRGQDVALRCDPISGHVSLYWYRQALGQGPEFLTYFNYEAQQDKSGLPNDRFSAERPEGSISTLTIQRTEQRDSAMYRCASSLETGGGSGYTFGSGTRLTVV.

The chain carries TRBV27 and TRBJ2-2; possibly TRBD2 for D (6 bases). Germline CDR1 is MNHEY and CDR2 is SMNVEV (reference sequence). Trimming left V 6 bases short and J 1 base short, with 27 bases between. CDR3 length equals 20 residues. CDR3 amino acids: CASSPGTPLPEGLNTGELFF. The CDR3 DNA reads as TGTGCCAGCAGCCCCGGGACTCCGTTACCGGAGGGCTTGAACACCGGGGAGCTGTTTTTT.

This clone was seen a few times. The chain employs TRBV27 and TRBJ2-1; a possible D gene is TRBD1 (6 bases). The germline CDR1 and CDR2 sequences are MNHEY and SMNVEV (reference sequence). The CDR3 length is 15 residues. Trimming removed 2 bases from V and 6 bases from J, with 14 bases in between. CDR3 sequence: CASSLRGKRGNEQFF. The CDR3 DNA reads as TGTGCCAGCAGTTTAAGGGGGAAGAGGGGCAATGAGCAGTTCTTC.

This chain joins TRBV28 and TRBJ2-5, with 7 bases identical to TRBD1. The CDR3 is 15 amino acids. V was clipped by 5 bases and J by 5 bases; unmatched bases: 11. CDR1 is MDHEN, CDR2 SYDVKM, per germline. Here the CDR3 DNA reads TGTGCCAGCAGTACCCGACAGGGTTTATGGGAGACCCAGTACTTC. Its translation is CASSTRQGLWETQYF.

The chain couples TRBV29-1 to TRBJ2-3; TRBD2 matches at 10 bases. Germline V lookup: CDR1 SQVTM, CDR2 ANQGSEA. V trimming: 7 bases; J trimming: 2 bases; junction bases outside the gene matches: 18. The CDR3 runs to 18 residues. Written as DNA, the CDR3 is TGCAGCGCCGGAGGCACTAGCGGGAATCTCCGGCCCACAGATACGCAGTATTTT. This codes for CSAGGTSGNLRPTDTQYF.

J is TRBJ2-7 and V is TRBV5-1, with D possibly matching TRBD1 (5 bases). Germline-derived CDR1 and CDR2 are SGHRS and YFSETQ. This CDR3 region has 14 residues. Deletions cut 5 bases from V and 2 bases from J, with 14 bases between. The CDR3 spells CASRRPQETYEQYF. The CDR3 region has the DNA TGCGCCAGCAGACGCCCACAGGAAACCTACGAGCAGTACTTC.

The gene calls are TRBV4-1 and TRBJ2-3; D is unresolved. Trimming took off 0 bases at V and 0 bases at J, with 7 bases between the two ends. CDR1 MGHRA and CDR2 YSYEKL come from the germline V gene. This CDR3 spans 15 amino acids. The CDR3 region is CASSQDTDSTDTQYF. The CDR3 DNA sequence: TGCGCCAGCAGCCAAGATACAGACAGCACAGATACGCAGTATTTT.

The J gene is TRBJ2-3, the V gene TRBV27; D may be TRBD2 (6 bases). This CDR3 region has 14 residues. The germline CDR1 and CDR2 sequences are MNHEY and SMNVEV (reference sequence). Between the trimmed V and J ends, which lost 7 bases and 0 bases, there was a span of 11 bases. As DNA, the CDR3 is TGTGCCAGCACCGCGGGAACTAGCACAGATACGCAGTATTTT. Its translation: CASTAGTSTDTQYF.

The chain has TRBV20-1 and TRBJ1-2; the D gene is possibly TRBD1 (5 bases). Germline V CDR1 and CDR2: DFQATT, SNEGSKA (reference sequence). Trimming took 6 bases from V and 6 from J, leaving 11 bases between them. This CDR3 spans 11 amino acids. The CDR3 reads CSAGHQDGYTF. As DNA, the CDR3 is TGCAGTGCCGGACACCAGGATGGCTACACCTTC.

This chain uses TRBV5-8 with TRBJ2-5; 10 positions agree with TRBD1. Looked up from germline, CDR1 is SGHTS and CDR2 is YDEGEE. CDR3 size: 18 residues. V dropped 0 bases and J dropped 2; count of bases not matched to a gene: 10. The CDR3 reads CASSLVTGGNITQETQYF. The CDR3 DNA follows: TGTGCCAGCAGCTTGGTGACAGGGGGCAACATCACTCAAGAGACCCAGTACTTC.

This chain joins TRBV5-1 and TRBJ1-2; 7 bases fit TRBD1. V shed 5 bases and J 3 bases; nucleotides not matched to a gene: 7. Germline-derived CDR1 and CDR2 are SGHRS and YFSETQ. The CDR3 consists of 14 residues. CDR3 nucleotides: TGCGCCAGCAGTTCGGCCGGACAGGACTATGGCTACACCTTC. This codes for CASSSAGQDYGYTF.

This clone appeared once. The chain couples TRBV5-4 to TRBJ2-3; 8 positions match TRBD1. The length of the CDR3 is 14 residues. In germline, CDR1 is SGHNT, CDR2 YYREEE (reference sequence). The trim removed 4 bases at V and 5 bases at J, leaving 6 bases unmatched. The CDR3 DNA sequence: TGTGCCAGCAGCCCAGGGACAGGTGGAGATACGCAGTATTTT. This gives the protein CASSPGTGGDTQYF.

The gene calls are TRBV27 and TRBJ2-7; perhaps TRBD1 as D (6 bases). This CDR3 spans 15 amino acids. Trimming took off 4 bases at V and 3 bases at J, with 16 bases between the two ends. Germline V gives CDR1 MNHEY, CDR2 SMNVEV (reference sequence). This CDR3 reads CASSSKQGGRYEQYF. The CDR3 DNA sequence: TGTGCCAGCAGTTCTAAACAGGGTGGGCGCTACGAGCAGTACTTC.